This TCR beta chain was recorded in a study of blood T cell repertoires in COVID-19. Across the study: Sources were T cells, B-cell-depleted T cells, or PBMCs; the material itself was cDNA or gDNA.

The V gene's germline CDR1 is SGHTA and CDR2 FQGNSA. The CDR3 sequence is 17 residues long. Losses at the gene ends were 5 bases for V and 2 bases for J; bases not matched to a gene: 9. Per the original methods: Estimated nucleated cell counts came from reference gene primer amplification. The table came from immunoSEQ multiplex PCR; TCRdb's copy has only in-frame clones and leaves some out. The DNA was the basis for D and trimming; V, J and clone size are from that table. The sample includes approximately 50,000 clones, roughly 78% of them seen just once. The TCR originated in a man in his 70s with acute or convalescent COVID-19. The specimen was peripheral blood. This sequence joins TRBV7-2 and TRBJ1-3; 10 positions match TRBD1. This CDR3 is CASSQGQGIITGNTIYF. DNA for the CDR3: TGTGCCAGCAGCCAGGGACAGGGGATCATCACTGGAAACACCATATATTTT.